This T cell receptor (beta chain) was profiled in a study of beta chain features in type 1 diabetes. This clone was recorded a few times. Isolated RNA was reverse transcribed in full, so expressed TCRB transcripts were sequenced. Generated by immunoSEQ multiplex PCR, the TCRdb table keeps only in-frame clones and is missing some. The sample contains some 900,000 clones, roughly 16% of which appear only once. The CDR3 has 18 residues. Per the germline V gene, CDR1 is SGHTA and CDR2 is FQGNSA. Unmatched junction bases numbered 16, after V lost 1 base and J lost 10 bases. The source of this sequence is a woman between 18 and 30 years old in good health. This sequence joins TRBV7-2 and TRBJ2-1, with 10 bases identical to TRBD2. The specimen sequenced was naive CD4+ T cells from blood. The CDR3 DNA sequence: TGTGCCAGCAGCTTAGTGGTTCGTCTAGCGGGAGTGGTGCCCGAGCAGTTCTTC. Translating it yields CASSLVVRLAGVVPEQFF.